These T cell receptor beta chains were read from a single sample in a study of T cells in Graves' hyperthyroidism and ophthalmopathy. TCRdb recomputed calls from the multiplex PCR reads with MiXCR, one row per CDR3 protein. The repertoire holds roughly 240,000 distinct CDR3 sequences, with around 17% as singletons. Material: blood. The receptors derive from a woman aged 18-29 years with Graves' ophthalmopathy. CDR3s include the opening cysteine and the closing phenylalanine or tryptophan. The D gene is left open where the match is weak. Only some rows state a clone size, as once, few, many or a class for expanded clones.

J	D	V	size	DNA	CDR3
TRBJ2-1	TRBD2	TRBV28	many	TGTGCCAGCAGTCTCCCCATAGCGGGAAGGGGGTCCTACAATGAGCAGTTCTTC	CASSLPIAGRGSYNEQFF
TRBJ1-4	NA	TRBV6-1	few	TGTGCCAGCGAACGGGATAGTAATGAAAAACTGTTTTTT	CASERDSNEKLFF
TRBJ1-4	TRBD1	TRBV28	many	TGTGCCAGCAGCCTGCCGGGACAGGGGAGTGAAAAACTGTTTTTT	CASSLPGQGSEKLFF
TRBJ2-5	TRBD1	TRBV6-1	many	TGTGCCAGTGAACACAGGGGGAGCGAGACCCAGTACTTC	CASEHRGSETQYF
TRBJ2-1	TRBD2	TRBV11-2	NA	TGTGCCAGCAGCGGGGGGGGGGGCTCCTACAATGAGCAGTTCTTC	CASSGGGGSYNEQFF
TRBJ2-2	NA	TRBV9	many	TGTGCCAGCAGCGTTGGGGGTACCGGGGAGCTGTTTTTT	CASSVGGTGELFF
TRBJ2-5	NA	TRBV28	many	TGTGCCAGCAGTTTTGGGTGGGGGCCGAAGTCGGGAGAGACCCAGTACTTC	CASSFGWGPKSGETQYF
TRBJ2-5	NA	TRBV9	many	TGTGCCAGCAGCGTAGAGGCCAGGGTAGAGACCCAGTACTTC	CASSVEARVETQYF
TRBJ2-1	TRBD2	TRBV19	few	TGTGCCAGTAGTATGGGGACTAGCGGGAGTTGGGATGAGCAGTTCTTC	CASSMGTSGSWDEQFF
TRBJ2-3	NA	TRBV6-1	many	TGTGCCAGCAGTGGGCCGGGGGTCCTTTCAGATACGCAGTATTTT	CASSGPGVLSDTQYF
TRBJ2-5	NA	TRBV9	NA	TGTGCCAGCAGCGTAGACCAGGGGGAGACCCAGTACTTC	CASSVDQGETQYF
TRBJ2-3	NA	TRBV12-3/TRBV12-4	many	TGTGCCAGCAGTTTCCCCCAGGATACGCAGTATTTT	CASSFPQDTQYF
TRBJ2-5	TRBD2	TRBV27	many	TGTGCCAGCAGTCAGACTAGCGGGAGGTTAGAGACCCAGTACTTC	CASSQTSGRLETQYF
TRBJ2-1	NA	TRBV10-1	few	TGCGCCAGCAGTGAGGGATTTGACAATGAGCAGTTCTTC	CASSEGFDNEQFF
TRBJ2-3	TRBD1	TRBV19	many	TGTGCCAGTAGTATCGCGCAGGGGGCGCAGTATTTT	CASSIAQGAQYF
TRBJ1-1	NA	TRBV3-1	many	TGTGCCAGCAGCCGATACAGGGACCCTGAAGCTTTCTTT	CASSRYRDPEAFF
TRBJ1-2	TRBD1	TRBV7-6	many	TGTGCCAGCAGCCCGGAGACAGGGGACTATGGCTACACCTTC	CASSPETGDYGYTF
TRBJ2-7	NA	TRBV5-6	NA	TGTGCCAGCAGCTTGGCCTCTCCTTCCTACGAGCAGTACTTC	CASSLASPSYEQYF
TRBJ2-3	TRBD2	TRBV19	NA	TGTGCCAGTAGGGGACTAGCGGGGACAGATACGCAGTATTTT	CASRGLAGTDTQYF
TRBJ1-1	NA	TRBV6-2/TRBV6-3	NA	TGTGCCAGCAGTTATAAGGGGGTAGGTGACACTGAAGCTTTCTTT	CASSYKGVGDTEAFF
TRBJ1-5	NA	TRBV28	many	TGTGCCAGCAGTCGCAACTTTGGACGTCCGGGGCAGCATCAGCCCCAGCATTTT	CASSRNFGRPGQHQPQHF
TRBJ2-7	TRBD1	TRBV15	many	TGTGCCACCAGCAGAGATGACAGGGCGAACGAGCAGTACTTC	CATSRDDRANEQYF
TRBJ2-3	TRBD1	TRBV6-1	few	TGTGCCAGCAGTGAATTTTTTGATGTGGCCGGGACCCAGGGGGTAGGTACGCAGTATTTT	CASSEFFDVAGTQGVGTQYF
TRBJ2-7	NA	TRBV5-1	many	TGCGCCAGCAGCTGGGGGGACAGCTCCTACGAGCAGTACTTC	CASSWGDSSYEQYF
TRBJ2-3	NA	TRBV18	many	TGTGCCAGCTCACCAGGGCTCCAAGATACGCAGTATTTT	CASSPGLQDTQYF
TRBJ1-5	TRBD1	TRBV28	many	TGTGCCAGCAGTTTGAAGGGGACAGGGGGAAGTCGGCAGCCCCAGCATTTT	CASSLKGTGGSRQPQHF
TRBJ1-2	TRBD1	TRBV12-3/TRBV12-4	many	TGTGCCAGCAGCTACGACAGGGGGGACTATGGCTACACCTTC	CASSYDRGDYGYTF
TRBJ2-7	TRBD2	TRBV7-8	many	TGTGCCAGCAGCCTGGGACTAGCGGGAGATATCTCCGAGCAGTACTTC	CASSLGLAGDISEQYF
TRBJ1-2	NA	TRBV20-1	many	TGCAGTGCTCCTCTGAGAAGGTACCCCTATGGCTACACCTTC	CSAPLRRYPYGYTF
TRBJ1-2	NA	TRBV3-1	many	TGTGCCAGCAGCCAATTGATAAGGGGCAGTTCTGGCTATGGCTACACCTTC	CASSQLIRGSSGYGYTF
TRBJ1-1	NA	TRBV6-1	many	TGTGCCAGCAGTTCAACAAGTACCGTGAACACTGAAGCTTTCTTT	CASSSTSTVNTEAFF
TRBJ2-2	NA	TRBV5-1	NA	TGCGCCAGCAGCCACCCGAACACCGGGGAGCCGTTTTTT	CASSHPNTGEPFF
TRBJ2-1	NA	TRBV7-6	many	TGTGCCAGCAGCTCATTGGAACCAAGGGGTGAGCAGTTCTTC	CASSSLEPRGEQFF
TRBJ2-3	NA	TRBV7-9	many	TGTGCCAGCAGCCCCCGCAGGGATAGCACAGATACGCAGTATTTT	CASSPRRDSTDTQYF
TRBJ1-1	NA	TRBV19	few	TGTGCCAGTAGTATGAGACTGAGCTTGAACACTGAAGCTTTCTTT	CASSMRLSLNTEAFF
TRBJ1-4	NA	TRBV28	NA	TGTGCCAGCAGTACCACCGGACGGACCAGAGCAACTAATGAAAAACTGTTTTTT	CASSTTGRTRATNEKLFF
TRBJ2-7	TRBD2	TRBV19	many	TGTGCCAGTAGTTGGGGACTAGTCTACGAGCAGTACTTC	CASSWGLVYEQYF
TRBJ1-2	NA	TRBV20-1	many	TGCAGTGCTAGAGATGGCCAGGAAGCTAACTATGGCTACACCTTC	CSARDGQEANYGYTF
TRBJ2-6	NA	TRBV6-1	NA	TGTGCCAGCAAAGGACAAAACTCTGGGGCCAACGTCCTGACTTTC	CASKGQNSGANVLTF
TRBJ2-7	NA	TRBV7-6	many	TGTGCCAGCAGCGGGGGGGGGCTAGCGGACTACGAGCAGTACTTC	CASSGGGLADYEQYF
TRBJ1-3	TRBD1	TRBV5-6	few	TGTGCCAGCAGCCCGATGACAGGGGGAAAGGGAAACACCATATATTTT	CASSPMTGGKGNTIYF
TRBJ2-1	NA	TRBV27	many	TGTGCCAGCAGTTTAAAGGCGGGCGAAGGGATATGGAATGAGCAGTTCTTC	CASSLKAGEGIWNEQFF
TRBJ1-2	NA	TRBV3-1	many	TGTGCCAGCAGCCAAGGAGCGGGCTATGGCTACACCTTC	CASSQGAGYGYTF
TRBJ2-2	TRBD1	TRBV7-9	many	TGTGCCAGCAGCCAGGGACAGGGTTTGACCGGGGAGCTGTTTTTT	CASSQGQGLTGELFF
TRBJ2-1	NA	TRBV6-1	many	TGTGCCAGCAGTGCCTCTAGGGGTGGCGAGCAGTTCTTC	CASSASRGGEQFF
TRBJ2-5	TRBD1	TRBV5-1	NA	TGCGCCAGCACACAACAGGGGAGAGAGACCCAGTACTTC	CASTQQGRETQYF
TRBJ2-7	NA	TRBV7-3	many	TGTGCCAGCAGCCGACAGAAAGGCTACGAGCAGTACTTC	CASSRQKGYEQYF
TRBJ2-7	TRBD2	TRBV4-2	many	TGTGCCAGCAGCCAAGAGACTAGCGCCCGCTACGAGCAGTACTTC	CASSQETSARYEQYF
TRBJ2-7	TRBD2	TRBV20-1	NA	TGCAGTGCTAGAGAACGCCCTAGCGGGAGATTCGAGCAGTACTTC	CSARERPSGRFEQYF
TRBJ2-1	TRBD2	TRBV3-1	NA	TGTGCCAGCAGCCAACTAGCGGGGGGCGGCAATGAGCAGTTCTTC	CASSQLAGGGNEQFF
TRBJ2-7	NA	TRBV30	many	TGTGCCTGGAGTCCCAGGGGTAGGCCCTACGAGCAGTACTTC	CAWSPRGRPYEQYF
TRBJ2-1	TRBD2	TRBV5-8	many	TGTGCCAGCAGCCTGAGATGGGCGGGGGGAATCAATGAGCAGTTCTTC	CASSLRWAGGINEQFF
TRBJ1-2	NA	TRBV5-1	many	TGCGCCAGCAGCTTGGCCTCGGGGGAGAATGGCTACACCTTC	CASSLASGENGYTF